This is a list of T cell receptor beta chains from one sample in a study of human CD4 T cells and Enterobacteriaceae. Clones were sequenced by immunoSEQ multiplex PCR, and TCRdb holds only the in-frame ones, with some missing. The sample has about 27,000 clones, about four fifths seen once; the top ten hold approximately 0.95%. The material sequenced was memory CD4+ T cells from blood. The receptors derive from a human donor in good health. Both conserved end residues are part of each CDR3.

V: TRBV18
CDR3: CASSPGTGGALDTQYF

V: TRBV6-6
CDR3: CASSDRMNTEAFF

V: TRBV2
CDR3: CASKAEGGSPPLHF

V: TRBV11-1
CDR3: CASSTGTANYEQYF

V: TRBV19
CDR3: CASSTGQTNTGELFF

V: TRBV7-3
CDR3: CASSSISGSSSEQFF

V: TRBV27
CDR3: CASKVIPLNTEAFF

V: TRBV9
CDR3: CASSVGQAYNEQFF

V: TRBV6-5
CDR3: CASSSSGTSYNEQFF

V: TRBV9
CDR3: CASSVEYDRSNEKLFF

V: TRBV19
CDR3: CASSPDRLSGNTIYF

V: TRBV2
CDR3: CASTEQYNSPLHF

V: TRBV6-4
CDR3: CASSDSGRGGPLADTQYF

V: TRBV7-9
CDR3: CASSLEGGTDTQYF

V: TRBV6-6
CDR3: CATVAAGTPYEQYF

V: TRBV11-2
CDR3: CASNLAGGETQYF

V: TRBV2
CDR3: CASSEEGQGNYGYTF

V: TRBV2
CDR3: CASSDSGGADTQYF

V: TRBV9
CDR3: CASSVAPQGSNEKLFF

V: TRBV10-1
CDR3: CASSDGGTGTGELFF

V: TRBV7-2
CDR3: CASSLREALYGYTF

V: TRBV2
CDR3: CASKQAGTYNEQFF

V: TRBV5-6
CDR3: CASSLAGPTANEKLFF

V: TRBV7-9
CDR3: CASSLYSNYGYTF

V: TRBV15
CDR3: CATSIDSGETGDNYGYTF

V: TRBV7-9
CDR3: CASSASWDEQPQHF

V: TRBV9
CDR3: CASSSRLAGDNEQFF

V: TRBV18
CDR3: CASSDRDRANGELFF

V: TRBV7-8
CDR3: CASSPSFPYYEQYF

V: TRBV11-2
CDR3: CASSLTSGSYNEQFF

V: TRBV30
CDR3: CAWIRAGADGPQHF

V: TRBV18
CDR3: CASSPITTSPDRGIYGYTF

V: TRBV29-1
CDR3: CSVGEVGQVSNQPQHF

V: TRBV10-3
CDR3: CAISGLGTYEQYF

V: TRBV9
CDR3: CASSANPIGGSSYNEQFF

V: TRBV7-2
CDR3: CASRQGTGVLSPLHF

V: TRBV5-1
CDR3: CASSLIGTLKSYTF

V: TRBV23-1
CDR3: CASSHAGVRGGGNQPQHF

V: TRBV21-1
CDR3: CASSKGQESETQYF

V: TRBV12-5
CDR3: CASGLGITDTQYF

V: TRBV21-1
CDR3: CASSKPDTQYF

V: TRBV29-1
CDR3: CSVSAGDGCTF